The rows below give T cell receptor beta chains drawn from one sample of a study of chronic HIV infection and antiretroviral therapy. One entry per CDR3 protein, called by TCRdb with MiXCR from the 5' RACE reads. The sample lists around 31,000 distinct CDR3 sequences; around 9% were seen once. The specimen was peripheral blood. These receptors came from an adult who had HIV and had not received antiretroviral therapy, or was an uninfected healthy control (not recorded which). Each CDR3 is given with its conserved first and last residue. The D gene is left open where the match is weak. Size is stated for part of the rows, as once, few or many counts, or as a class when the clone is expanded.

D	length	V	size	J	CDR3	DNA
TRBD2	14	TRBV20-1	many	TRBJ2-1	CSALTSGTYNEQFF	TGCAGTGCTTTGACTAGCGGGACTTACAATGAGCAGTTCTTC
TRBD1	13	TRBV5-1	.	TRBJ2-3	CASYSQGADTQYF	TGCGCCAGCTATTCACAGGGGGCTGATACGCAGTATTTT
TRBD2	16	TRBV20-1	.	TRBJ2-1	CSAHRTSGRADDEQFF	TGCAGTGCTCATCGGACTAGCGGGAGGGCCGACGATGAGCAGTTCTTC
TRBD1	14	TRBV7-9	.	TRBJ2-1	CASRPGQGFDEQFF	TGTGCCAGCAGGCCGGGACAGGGGTTCGATGAGCAGTTCTTC
TRBD1	12	TRBV29-1	.	TRBJ1-5	CSAQGSNQPQHF	TGCAGCGCACAGGGGAGCAATCAGCCCCAGCATTTT
.	15	TRBV6-2/TRBV6-3	.	TRBJ2-3	CASSYRGASTDTQYF	TGTGCCAGCAGTTACCGGGGGGCCAGCACAGATACGCAGTATTTT
TRBD2	14	TRBV10-3	few	TRBJ2-1	CAISLAGTYNEQFF	TGTGCCATCAGTCTAGCGGGGACCTACAATGAGCAGTTCTTC
.	13	TRBV11-3	few	TRBJ2-2	CASSPTVTGELFF	TGTGCCAGCAGCCCCACCGTGACCGGGGAGCTGTTTTTT
.	12	TRBV5-6	.	TRBJ2-4	CASSATENIQYF	TGTGCCAGCAGCGCGACGGAAAACATTCAGTACTTC
TRBD1	15	TRBV7-2	.	TRBJ2-1	CASSLAGTGDNEQFF	TGTGCCAGCAGCTTAGCGGGGACAGGCGACAATGAGCAGTTCTTC
TRBD1	13	TRBV29-1	many	TRBJ2-7	CSVAGQGVDEQYF	TGCAGCGTGGCCGGACAGGGGGTAGATGAGCAGTACTTC
.	13	TRBV11-2	many	TRBJ1-1	CASSLRQAFEAFF	TGTGCCAGCAGCTTACGACAGGCGTTTGAAGCTTTCTTT
.	15	TRBV27	many	TRBJ1-4	CASSSVTPRNEKLFF	TGTGCCAGCAGTTCCGTGACACCCCGTAATGAAAAACTGTTTTTT
.	14	TRBV18	.	TRBJ1-1	CASSPPAGGTEAFF	TGTGCCAGCTCACCCCCCGCTGGCGGCACTGAAGCTTTCTTT
.	14	TRBV7-2	.	TRBJ2-3	CASSRSAATDTQYF	TGTGCCAGCAGCCGGTCGGCCGCGACAGATACGCAGTATTTT
TRBD1	15	TRBV20-1	.	TRBJ2-3	CSARKRDRGPDTQYF	TGCAGTGCTAGAAAACGGGACAGGGGTCCAGATACGCAGTATTTT
.	16	TRBV5-1	.	TRBJ1-6	CASSSTSGTVWSPLHF	TGCGCCAGCAGCTCTACCTCCGGGACGGTTTGGTCACCCCTCCACTTT
.	14	TRBV29-1	few	TRBJ2-3	CSVSSGRMPDTQYF	TGCAGCGTTTCGTCGGGAAGGATGCCAGATACGCAGTATTTT
TRBD2	15	TRBV20-1	many	TRBJ2-1	CSARDEREGYNEQFF	TGCAGTGCTAGAGACGAGCGGGAGGGATACAATGAGCAGTTCTTC
.	14	TRBV7-9	few	TRBJ1-4	CASSLGQLDEKLFF	TGTGCCAGCAGCTTAGGGCAGCTCGATGAAAAACTGTTTTTT
.	16	TRBV27	many	TRBJ1-2	CASSNLGHTLNYGYTF	TGTGCCAGCAGTAACCTAGGACACACACTTAACTATGGCTACACCTTC
TRBD1	15	TRBV11-2	many	TRBJ2-7	CASSFGDRPEHEQYF	TGTGCCAGCAGCTTCGGGGACAGGCCTGAGCACGAGCAGTACTTC